The TCR beta chain described here comes from a study of CD8 T cells in Susac syndrome. Germline CDR1 is SGHVS and CDR2 is FQNEAQ. The J segment lost 5 bases and the V segment lost 1 base, leaving 5 bases of the junction unmatched. The CDR3 has 16 residues. Relapsing-remitting disease, either stable or active, was present in the treatment-naive patients who were the multiple sclerosis controls. In contrast to the negatively isolated CD8+ and CD4+ T cells, TEMRA cells were FACS-enriched. Random hexamers were used to reverse transcribe an amount of roughly 0.45 to 1 ug RNA. The immunoSEQ assay covered 54 Vbeta and 13 Jbeta segments for CDR3. TCRdb re-called the immunoSEQ multiplex PCR reads through MiXCR, storing one row per CDR3 protein. Here the sample spans about 210,000 distinct CDR3 sequences, around 93% being singletons.

This chain links TRBV7-8 with TRBJ1-6; 7 bases line up with TRBD1. Sequences were obtained from CD4+ T cells from PBMCs. The TCR comes from a human donor with multiple sclerosis. Here the CDR3 reads CASSLGWGQNNSPLHF. The CDR3 DNA is TGTGCCAGCAGCTTAGGTTGGGGACAGAATAATTCACCCCTCCACTTT.